This T cell receptor beta chain was observed in a study of Graves' ophthalmopathy and Graves' hyperthyroidism. This CDR3 has 13 residues. V was trimmed by 7 bases and J by 9 bases, leaving 19 bases between them. Germline CDR1 reads SGDLS; CDR2 reads YYNGEE. From RNA, the CDR3 regions of TCR beta chains were amplified and sequenced. A first-round RT-PCR used HTBI primers, followed by a second-round multiplex PCR. MiXCR was run by TCRdb on the multiplex PCR reads, yielding one entry per CDR3 protein. The sample gives hundreds of thousands of distinct CDR3 sequences, about 38% of which show up once; over 2.5% is in the top ten.

V is TRBV9 and J is TRBJ1-1; a weak D match, TRBD1 (5 bases). The clonotype comes from an adult man with Graves' ophthalmopathy. Sample: peripheral blood. The DNA of the CDR3 is TGTGCCAGCGGCAGCACCGGGACTAGGAAAGCTTTCTTT. Its translation: CASGSTGTRKAFF.